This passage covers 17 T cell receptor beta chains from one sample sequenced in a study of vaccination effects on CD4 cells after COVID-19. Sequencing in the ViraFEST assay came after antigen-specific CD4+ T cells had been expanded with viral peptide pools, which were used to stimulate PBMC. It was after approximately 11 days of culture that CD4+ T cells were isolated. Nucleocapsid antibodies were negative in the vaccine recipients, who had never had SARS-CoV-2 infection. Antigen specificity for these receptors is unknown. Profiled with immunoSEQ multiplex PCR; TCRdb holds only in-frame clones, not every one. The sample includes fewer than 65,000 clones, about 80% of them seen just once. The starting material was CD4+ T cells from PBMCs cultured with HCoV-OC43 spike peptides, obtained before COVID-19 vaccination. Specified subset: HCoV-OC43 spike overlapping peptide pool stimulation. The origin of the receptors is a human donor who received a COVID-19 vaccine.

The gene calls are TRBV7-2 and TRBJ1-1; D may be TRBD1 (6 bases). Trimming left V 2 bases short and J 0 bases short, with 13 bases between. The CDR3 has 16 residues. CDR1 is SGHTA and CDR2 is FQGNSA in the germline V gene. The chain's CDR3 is CASSLPQGTLNTEAFF. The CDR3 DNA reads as TGTGCCAGCAGCTTACCCCAGGGGACCTTGAACACTGAAGCTTTCTTT.

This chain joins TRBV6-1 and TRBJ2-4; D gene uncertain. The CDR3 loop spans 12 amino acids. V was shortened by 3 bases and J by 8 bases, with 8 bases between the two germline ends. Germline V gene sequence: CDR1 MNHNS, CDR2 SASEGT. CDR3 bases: TGTGCCAGCAGTGACGGTGTAGACATTCAGTACTTC. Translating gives CASSDGVDIQYF.

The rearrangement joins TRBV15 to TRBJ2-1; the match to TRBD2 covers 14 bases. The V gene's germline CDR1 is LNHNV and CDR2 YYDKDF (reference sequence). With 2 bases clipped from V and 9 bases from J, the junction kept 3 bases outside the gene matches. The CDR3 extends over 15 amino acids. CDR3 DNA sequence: TGTGCCACCAGCAGACGACTAGCGGGGGGGCCTGAGCAGTTCTTC. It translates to CATSRRLAGGPEQFF.

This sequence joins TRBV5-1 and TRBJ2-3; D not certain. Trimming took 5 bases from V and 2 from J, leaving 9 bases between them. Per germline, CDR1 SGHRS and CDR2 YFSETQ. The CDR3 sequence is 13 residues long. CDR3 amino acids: CASSKTATDTQYF. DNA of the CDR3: TGCGCCAGCAGTAAAACGGCCACAGATACGCAGTATTTT.

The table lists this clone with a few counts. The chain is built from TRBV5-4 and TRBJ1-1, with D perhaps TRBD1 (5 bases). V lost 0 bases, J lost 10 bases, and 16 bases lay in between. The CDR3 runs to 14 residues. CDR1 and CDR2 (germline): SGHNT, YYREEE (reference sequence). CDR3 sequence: CASSLDMAGKGAFF. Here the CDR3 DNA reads TGTGCCAGCAGCTTGGATATGGCAGGGAAGGGAGCTTTCTTT. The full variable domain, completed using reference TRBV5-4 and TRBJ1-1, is ETGVTQSPTHLIKTRGQQVTLRCSSQSGHNTVSWYQQALGQGPQFIFQYYREEENGRGNFPPRFSGLQFPNYSSELNVNALELDDSALYLCASSLDMAGKGAFFGQGTRLTVV.

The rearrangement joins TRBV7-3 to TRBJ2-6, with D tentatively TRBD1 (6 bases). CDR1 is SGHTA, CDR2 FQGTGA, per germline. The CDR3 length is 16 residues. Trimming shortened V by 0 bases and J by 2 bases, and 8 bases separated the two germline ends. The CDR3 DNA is TGTGCCAGCAGCTTAACGGGGACAACTGGGGCCAACGTCCTGACTTTC. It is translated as CASSLTGTTGANVLTF. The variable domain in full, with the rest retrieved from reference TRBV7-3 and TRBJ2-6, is GAGVSQTPSNKVTEKGKYVELRCDPISGHTALYWYRQSLGQGPEFLIYFQGTGAADDSGLPNDRFFAVRPEGSVSTLKIQRTERGDSAVYLCASSLTGTTGANVLTFGAGSRLTVL.

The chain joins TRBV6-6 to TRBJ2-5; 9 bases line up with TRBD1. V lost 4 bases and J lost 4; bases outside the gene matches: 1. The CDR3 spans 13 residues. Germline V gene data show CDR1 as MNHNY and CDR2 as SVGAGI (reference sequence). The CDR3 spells CASSLDRGETQYF. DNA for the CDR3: TGTGCCAGCAGTTTGGACAGGGGAGAGACCCAGTACTTC.

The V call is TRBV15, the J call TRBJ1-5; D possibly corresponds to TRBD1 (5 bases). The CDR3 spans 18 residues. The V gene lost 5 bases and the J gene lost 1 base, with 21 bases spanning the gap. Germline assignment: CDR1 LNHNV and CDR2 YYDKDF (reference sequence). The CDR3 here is CATSPRDGVSGSNQPQHF. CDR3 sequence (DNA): TGTGCCACCAGCCCCCGGGACGGGGTGAGTGGGAGCAATCAGCCCCAGCATTTT.

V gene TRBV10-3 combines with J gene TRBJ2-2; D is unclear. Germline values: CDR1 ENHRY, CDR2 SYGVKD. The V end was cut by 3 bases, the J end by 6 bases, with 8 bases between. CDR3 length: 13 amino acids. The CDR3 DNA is TGTGCCATCAGTGAAGAAGACGCCGGGGAGCTGTTTTTT. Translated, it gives CAISEEDAGELFF.

CDR3 in DNA: TGTGCCAGCATGCAGCTCTATAATTCACCCCTCCACTTT. Protein sequence: CASMQLYNSPLHF. The V and J genes are TRBV6-5 and TRBJ1-6; D is ambiguous. The germline V and J ends were trimmed by 7 bases and 3 bases, with 7 bases remaining between them. The germline V gene encodes CDR1 MNHEY and CDR2 SVGAGI. The CDR3 runs to 13 residues.

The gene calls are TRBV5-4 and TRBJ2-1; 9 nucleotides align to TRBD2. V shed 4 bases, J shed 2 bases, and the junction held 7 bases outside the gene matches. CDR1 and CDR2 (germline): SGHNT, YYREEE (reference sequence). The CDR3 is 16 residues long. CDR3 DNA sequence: TGTGCCAGCAGCCCCCATAGCGGGGGCACCTACAATGAGCAGTTCTTC. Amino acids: CASSPHSGGTYNEQFF.

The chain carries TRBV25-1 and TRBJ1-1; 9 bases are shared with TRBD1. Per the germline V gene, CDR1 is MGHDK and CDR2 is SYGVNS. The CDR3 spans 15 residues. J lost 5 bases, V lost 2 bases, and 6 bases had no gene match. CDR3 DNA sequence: TGTGCCAGCAGTGAAGGGGGGACAGGGTGGACTGAAGCTTTCTTT. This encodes CASSEGGTGWTEAFF.

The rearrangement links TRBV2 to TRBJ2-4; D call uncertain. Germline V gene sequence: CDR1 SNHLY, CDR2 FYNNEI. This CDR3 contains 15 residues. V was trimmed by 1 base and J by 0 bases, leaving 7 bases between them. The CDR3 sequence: CASSEGRVAKNIQYF. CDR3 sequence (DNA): TGTGCCAGCAGTGAAGGACGGGTAGCCAAAAACATTCAGTACTTC.

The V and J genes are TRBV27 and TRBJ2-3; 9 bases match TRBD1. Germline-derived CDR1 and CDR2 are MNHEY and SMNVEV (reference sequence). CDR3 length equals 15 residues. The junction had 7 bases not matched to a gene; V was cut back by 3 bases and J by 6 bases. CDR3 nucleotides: TGTGCCAGCAGTTTGACAGGGGGTAATCGGGATACGCAGTATTTT. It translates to CASSLTGGNRDTQYF.

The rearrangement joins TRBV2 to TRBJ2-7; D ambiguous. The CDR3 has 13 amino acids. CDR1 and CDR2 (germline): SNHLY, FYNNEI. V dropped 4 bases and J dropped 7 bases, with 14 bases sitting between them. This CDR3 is CASSASGLREQYV. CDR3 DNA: TGTGCCAGCAGTGCGTCAGGCCTTCGGGAGCAGTACGTC.

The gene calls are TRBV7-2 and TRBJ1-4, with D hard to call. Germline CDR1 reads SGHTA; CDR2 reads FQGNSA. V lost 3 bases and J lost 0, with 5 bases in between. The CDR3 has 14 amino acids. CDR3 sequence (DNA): TGTGCCAGCAGCTTGATGTCAACTAATGAAAAACTGTTTTTT. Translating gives CASSLMSTNEKLFF.

The CDR3 DNA is TGTGCCACCAGTGAAAGAGGAGGAGGTTTCAATCAGCCCCAGCATTTT. Residues: CATSERGGGFNQPQHF. The gene calls are TRBV24-1 and TRBJ1-5; the D is unclear. V was cut by 4 bases and J by 3 bases, with 15 bases left in between. The CDR3 contains 16 residues. Germline loops: CDR1 KGHDR, CDR2 SFDVKD.